A selection of T cell receptor beta chains follows, all from one sample in a study of OX40 agonist ivuxolimab in advanced cancers. TCRdb's copy holds only in-frame clones and misses some; the assay was immunoSEQ multiplex PCR. The data show 55,000 to 65,000 clones, with 85% seen just once and over 3.5% held by the top ten. Sequenced here: CD4+ or CD8+ T cells sorted from blood, sampled in a trial of the OX40 agonist ivuxolimab. These receptors originate from an adult with an advanced solid tumor such as melanoma, head and neck, liver or kidney cancer. Both conserved end residues are part of each CDR3. Fields, in order: J gene, D gene, V gene, clone size, CDR3 protein, CDR3 DNA. D genes are given only for firm matches. Clone sizes are given selectively: once, few, many, or a class where the clone is expanded.

j_gene: TRBJ2-3
d_gene: -
v_gene: TRBV19
abundance: -
CDR3aa: CASSLGDGVPHF
CDR3nt: TGTGCCAGTAGTCTGGGGGACGGAGTACCACATTTT

j_gene: TRBJ2-5
d_gene: -
v_gene: TRBV7-9
abundance: -
CDR3aa: CASGEFEVTQYF
CDR3nt: TGTGCCAGCGGAGAATTCGAGGTGACCCAGTACTTC

j_gene: TRBJ1-4
d_gene: TRBD1
v_gene: TRBV27
abundance: -
CDR3aa: CAIYGTAAANEKLFF
CDR3nt: TGTGCCATCTACGGGACAGCCGCTGCAAATGAAAAACTGTTTTTT

j_gene: TRBJ2-7
d_gene: -
v_gene: TRBV14
abundance: -
CDR3aa: CASSQAGPRYF
CDR3nt: TGTGCCAGCAGCCAAGCCGGACCTAGATACTTC

j_gene: TRBJ2-1
d_gene: TRBD2
v_gene: TRBV5-1
abundance: -
CDR3aa: CASSLGAGPSGYNEQFF
CDR3nt: TGCGCCAGCAGCTTGGGGGCCGGGCCTAGCGGTTACAATGAGCAGTTCTTC

j_gene: TRBJ2-1
d_gene: TRBD2
v_gene: TRBV9
abundance: once
CDR3aa: CASSVELAGDLEQFF
CDR3nt: TGTGCCAGCAGCGTAGAACTAGCGGGGGACCTTGAGCAGTTCTTC

j_gene: TRBJ2-7
d_gene: -
v_gene: TRBV7-3
abundance: -
CDR3aa: CASSPLLSGPYEQYF
CDR3nt: TGTGCCAGCAGCCCCCTGCTATCGGGGCCCTACGAGCAGTACTTC

j_gene: TRBJ2-1
d_gene: TRBD1
v_gene: TRBV28
abundance: -
CDR3aa: CASSLQGAFNEQFF
CDR3nt: TGTGCCAGCAGTTTGCAGGGGGCTTTCAATGAGCAGTTCTTC

j_gene: TRBJ2-2
d_gene: -
v_gene: TRBV9
abundance: -
CDR3aa: CASSAPRGTGELFF
CDR3nt: TGTGCCAGCAGCGCTCCTAGGGGGACCGGGGAGCTGTTTTTT

j_gene: TRBJ2-1
d_gene: TRBD2
v_gene: TRBV7-8
abundance: -
CDR3aa: CASSAGLAGGYEQFF
CDR3nt: TGTGCCAGCAGCGCGGGACTAGCGGGGGGATATGAGCAGTTCTTC

j_gene: TRBJ2-2
d_gene: -
v_gene: TRBV2
abundance: -
CDR3aa: CASRPPGTNTGELFF
CDR3nt: TGTGCCAGCAGACCGCCGGGGACGAACACCGGGGAGCTGTTTTTT

j_gene: TRBJ2-7
d_gene: TRBD2
v_gene: TRBV4-1
abundance: -
CDR3aa: CASSQALAGARGVSYEQYF
CDR3nt: TGCGCCAGCAGCCAAGCACTAGCGGGAGCTAGAGGGGTGTCCTACGAGCAGTACTTC

j_gene: TRBJ1-5
d_gene: -
v_gene: TRBV19
abundance: -
CDR3aa: CASSPGTGNQPQHF
CDR3nt: TGTGCCAGTAGTCCCGGGACGGGCAATCAGCCCCAGCATTTT

j_gene: TRBJ2-7
d_gene: TRBD1
v_gene: TRBV2
abundance: few
CDR3aa: CASSGTGSGTYEQYF
CDR3nt: TGTGCCAGCAGTGGGACAGGGAGTGGAACCTACGAGCAGTACTTC

j_gene: TRBJ1-2
d_gene: -
v_gene: TRBV28
abundance: -
CDR3aa: CASSRQRAGYGYTF
CDR3nt: TGTGCCAGCAGCCGGCAACGGGCAGGCTATGGCTACACCTTC

j_gene: TRBJ2-7
d_gene: TRBD1
v_gene: TRBV5-1
abundance: -
CDR3aa: CASTPGTGDYEQYF
CDR3nt: TGCGCCAGCACCCCCGGGACAGGGGATTACGAGCAGTACTTC

j_gene: TRBJ2-1
d_gene: TRBD2
v_gene: TRBV6-1
abundance: -
CDR3aa: CASSGLAGPFDEQFF
CDR3nt: TGTGCCAGCAGTGGACTAGCGGGCCCTTTTGATGAGCAGTTCTTC

j_gene: TRBJ2-7
d_gene: TRBD2
v_gene: TRBV19
abundance: -
CDR3aa: CASSTSGSSYEQYF
CDR3nt: TGTGCCTCGTCGACTAGCGGGAGTAGCTACGAGCAGTACTTC

j_gene: TRBJ1-4
d_gene: -
v_gene: TRBV6-1
abundance: -
CDR3aa: CASSGGAAAEKLFF
CDR3nt: TGTGCCAGCAGTGGTGGGGCAGCGGCTGAAAAACTGTTTTTT

j_gene: TRBJ2-3
d_gene: -
v_gene: TRBV29-1
abundance: few
CDR3aa: CSVEAEDTQYF
CDR3nt: TGCAGCGTTGAAGCAGAGGATACGCAGTATTTT

j_gene: TRBJ1-4
d_gene: TRBD1
v_gene: TRBV19
abundance: -
CDR3aa: CASTPGQGGEKLFF
CDR3nt: TGTGCCAGTACCCCGGGACAGGGAGGAGAAAAACTGTTTTTT

j_gene: TRBJ1-1
d_gene: -
v_gene: TRBV19
abundance: -
CDR3aa: CASSTSPGLITRMNTEAFF
CDR3nt: TGTGCCAGTAGTACCTCCCCGGGACTCATAACGCGAATGAACACTGAAGCTTTCTTT

j_gene: TRBJ2-1
d_gene: -
v_gene: TRBV7-9
abundance: once
CDR3aa: CASSRLRVEQFF
CDR3nt: TGTGCCAGCAGCCGTCTCCGGGTTGAGCAGTTCTTC

j_gene: TRBJ2-5
d_gene: -
v_gene: TRBV10-3
abundance: -
CDR3aa: CAMGKNAQGTQYF
CDR3nt: TGTGCCATGGGTAAGAACGCCCAAGGCACCCAGTACTTC

j_gene: TRBJ1-1
d_gene: -
v_gene: TRBV6-1
abundance: few
CDR3aa: CASSEEYGTLNTEAFF
CDR3nt: TGTGCCAGCAGTGAAGAGTATGGGACACTAAACACTGAAGCTTTCTTT

j_gene: TRBJ1-5
d_gene: TRBD1
v_gene: TRBV28
abundance: -
CDR3aa: CASSNRGTQPQHF
CDR3nt: TGTGCCAGCAGCAACAGGGGCACTCAGCCCCAGCATTTT

j_gene: TRBJ1-4
d_gene: -
v_gene: TRBV2
abundance: -
CDR3aa: CASSGLEATNEKLFF
CDR3nt: TGTGCCAGCAGTGGGCTGGAGGCAACTAATGAAAAACTGTTTTTT

j_gene: TRBJ2-7
d_gene: TRBD1
v_gene: TRBV5-4
abundance: -
CDR3aa: CASSPGTGGYEQYF
CDR3nt: TGTGCCAGCAGCCCCGGGACAGGGGGCTACGAGCAGTACTTC

j_gene: TRBJ2-7
d_gene: -
v_gene: TRBV28
abundance: once
CDR3aa: CASSPGQTYEQYF
CDR3nt: TGTGCCAGCAGTCCTGGACAGACCTACGAGCAGTACTTC

j_gene: TRBJ2-1
d_gene: -
v_gene: TRBV5-5
abundance: -
CDR3aa: CASSFGQGYYNEQFF
CDR3nt: -

j_gene: TRBJ1-2
d_gene: -
v_gene: TRBV6-5
abundance: -
CDR3aa: CASSYDRTNYGYTF
CDR3nt: TGTGCCAGCAGTTACGACAGAACTAACTATGGCTACACCTTC

j_gene: TRBJ2-3
d_gene: TRBD2
v_gene: TRBV5-1
abundance: -
CDR3aa: CASSWGTSSSTDTQYF
CDR3nt: TGCGCCAGCAGCTGGGGGACTAGCTCAAGCACAGATACGCAGTATTTT

j_gene: TRBJ2-2
d_gene: -
v_gene: TRBV10-3
abundance: once
CDR3aa: CAISPFTGELFF
CDR3nt: TGTGCCATCAGTCCTTTCACCGGGGAGCTGTTTTTT

j_gene: TRBJ2-7
d_gene: -
v_gene: TRBV9
abundance: -
CDR3aa: CASSPRTGSYEQYF
CDR3nt: TGTGCCAGCAGCCCCCGGACTGGCTCCTACGAGCAGTACTTC

j_gene: TRBJ2-2
d_gene: -
v_gene: TRBV30
abundance: few
CDR3aa: CAWSGLAAGELFF
CDR3nt: TGTGCCTGGAGTGGCCTAGCTGCCGGGGAGCTGTTTTTT

j_gene: TRBJ2-1
d_gene: -
v_gene: TRBV5-8
abundance: -
CDR3aa: CASSLRLANEQFF
CDR3nt: TGTGCCAGCAGCTTGAGGCTAGCCAATGAGCAGTTCTTC

j_gene: TRBJ2-7
d_gene: TRBD1
v_gene: TRBV28
abundance: -
CDR3aa: CASIRGQAGSYEQYF
CDR3nt: TGTGCCAGCATCCGGGGACAGGCAGGCTCCTACGAGCAGTACTTC

j_gene: TRBJ1-2
d_gene: -
v_gene: TRBV6-1
abundance: few
CDR3aa: CASSGDEGFYGYTF
CDR3nt: TGTGCCAGCAGTGGGGACGAGGGGTTCTATGGCTACACCTTC